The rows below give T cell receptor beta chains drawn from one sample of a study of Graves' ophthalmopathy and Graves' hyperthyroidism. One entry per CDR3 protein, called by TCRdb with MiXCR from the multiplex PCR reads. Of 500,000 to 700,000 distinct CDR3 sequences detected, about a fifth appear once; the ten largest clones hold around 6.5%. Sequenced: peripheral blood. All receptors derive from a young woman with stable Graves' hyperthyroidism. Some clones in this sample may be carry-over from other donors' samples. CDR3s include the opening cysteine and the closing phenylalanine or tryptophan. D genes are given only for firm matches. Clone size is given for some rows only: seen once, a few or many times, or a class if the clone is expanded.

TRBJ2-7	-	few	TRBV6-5	TGTGCCAGCAGTAACCCGACAGAAACCTCCTACGAGCAGTACTTC	CASSNPTETSYEQYF
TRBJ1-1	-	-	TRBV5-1	TGCGCCAGCAGCGGGGCAGGGAGGAGGGGAAAAACTGAAGCTTTCTTT	CASSGAGRRGKTEAFF
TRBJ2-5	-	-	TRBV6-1	TGTGCCAGCAGTCAAAGTGAGACCCAGTGCTTC	CASSQSETQCF
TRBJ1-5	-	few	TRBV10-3	TGTGCCATCAGCGTAACAGGGAGGAATCAGCCCCAGCATTTT	CAISVTGRNQPQHF
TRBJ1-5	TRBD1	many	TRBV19	TGTGCCAGTAGTTCGGACAGGGAAAATCAGCCCCAGCATTTT	CASSSDRENQPQHF
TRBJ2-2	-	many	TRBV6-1	TGTGCCAGCAGTGAACTAGCAGGCACCGGGGAGCTGTTTTTT	CASSELAGTGELFF
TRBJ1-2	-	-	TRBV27	TGTGCCAACTGGGGACGGTTCTTC	CANWGRFF
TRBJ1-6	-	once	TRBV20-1	TGCAGTGCTAGACTTGACAGGCATTTGTCACCCCTCCACTTT	CSARLDRHLSPLHF
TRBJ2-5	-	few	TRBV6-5	TGTGCCAGCAGAACGGGGGGCCAAGAGACCAAGTACTTC	CASRTGGQETKYF
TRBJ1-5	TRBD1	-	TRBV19	TGTGCCAGTGCAGGGGGTCCCAATCAGCCCCAGCATTTT	CASAGGPNQPQHF
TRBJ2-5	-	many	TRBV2	TGTGCCAGCAGCCAGGAGGGGACCCAGTACTTC	CASSQEGTQYF
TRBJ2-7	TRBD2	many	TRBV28	TGTGCCAGCAGTTCCCTAGCGGAGGGGGAGCAGTACTTC	CASSSLAEGEQYF
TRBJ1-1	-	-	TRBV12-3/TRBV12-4	TGTGCCAGCACCGATATCTTGAACACTGAAGCTTTCTTT	CASTDILNTEAFF
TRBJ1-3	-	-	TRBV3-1	TGTGTCAGCAGCCTACGGGTCTCTGGAAACACCATATATTTT	CVSSLRVSGNTIYF
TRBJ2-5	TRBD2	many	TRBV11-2	TGTGCCAGCAGCTTAGAAGGAGGGACTAGCGGGTACCAAGAGACCCAGTACTTC	CASSLEGGTSGYQETQYF
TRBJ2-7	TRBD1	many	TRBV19	TGTGCCAGTAGTTGGACAGGGGTGGTAGACGAGCAGTACTTC	CASSWTGVVDEQYF
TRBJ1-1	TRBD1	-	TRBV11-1	TGTGCCAGCAGCTCCCGGGACAGGATATTTGAAGCTTTCTTT	CASSSRDRIFEAFF
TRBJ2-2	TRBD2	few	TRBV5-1	TGCGCCAGCAGCTTGGTGGGACTAGCGGGCACCGGGGAGCTGTTTTTT	CASSLVGLAGTGELFF
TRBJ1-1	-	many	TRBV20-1	TGCAGTGCTAGAGGCAGGGCAGTTGAAGCTTTCTTT	CSARGRAVEAFF
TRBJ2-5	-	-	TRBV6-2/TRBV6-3	TGTGCCAGCAGTTACTCGATAGGACACAGGGAAGAGACCCAGTACTTC	CASSYSIGHREETQYF